Listed below are T cell receptor beta chains from one sample, sequenced in a study of neoadjuvant anti-PD-1 for oral cavity cancer. The repertoire was sequenced with immunoSEQ multiplex PCR; TCRdb's copy has only in-frame clones and lacks some. This sample has about 23,000 clones, with less than 35% found just once. The source was tumor tissue, collected after nivolumab (anti-PD-1) treatment. The source of these receptors is a person aged 35-79 years with oral cavity squamous cell carcinoma. The CDR3 runs from the conserved cysteine through the conserved F or W. Each record gives: CDR3 DNA, CDR3 protein, D gene, V gene, J gene, clone size. D genes are given only for firm matches. Only part of the rows carry a size: once, few, many, or a class if the clone is expanded.

TGTGCCAGCAGTTTCGGGCAGTACTTC	CASSFGQYF	NA	TRBV27	TRBJ2-7	NA
TGTGCCACCAGCACCGAAGGACAAGGCTACGAGCAGTACTTC	CATSTEGQGYEQYF	NA	TRBV15	TRBJ2-7	NA
TGTGCCAGCAGCTTAGTCCAGATCTATGGCTACACCTTC	CASSLVQIYGYTF	NA	TRBV7-2	TRBJ1-2	NA
TGTGCCACCAGCAGAGGTACGCAGGGGACTTACGAGCAGTACTTC	CATSRGTQGTYEQYF	NA	TRBV15	TRBJ2-7	NA
TGTGCCAGCAGCGTTTTGGTGAACACTGAAGCTTTCTTT	CASSVLVNTEAFF	NA	TRBV9	TRBJ1-1	few
TGTGCCAGTAGTATAGATTCCGGCGAGATTCAGTACTTC	CASSIDSGEIQYF	NA	TRBV19	TRBJ2-7	NA
TGTGCCAGCCATACAGGGTTCTATGGCTACACCTTC	CASHTGFYGYTF	NA	TRBV2	TRBJ1-2	NA
TGTGCCAGCAGCAGATTAAGTCTGAGGACAGGGATTGGTCAGCCCCAGCATTTT	CASSRLSLRTGIGQPQHF	TRBD1	TRBV7-8	TRBJ1-5	few
TGTGCCAGCAGCTTAGGCAGGGACGGTCAGCCCCAGCATTTT	CASSLGRDGQPQHF	NA	TRBV11-3	TRBJ1-5	NA
TGCGCCAGCAGCCAAGGCCCTAGCTTGAAAAACATTCAGTACTTC	CASSQGPSLKNIQYF	NA	TRBV4-1	TRBJ2-4	few
TGTGCCAGCTCACCCATAGCGGGGGGCCTTAGCACAGATACGCAGTATTTT	CASSPIAGGLSTDTQYF	TRBD2	TRBV18	TRBJ2-3	many
TGTGCCAGCAGTCACTCCGAGCAGTTCTTC	CASSHSEQFF	NA	TRBV6-6	TRBJ2-1	NA
TGTGCCTGGAGTCTGGGATACGAGCAGTACTTC	CAWSLGYEQYF	NA	TRBV30	TRBJ2-7	NA
TGCGCCAGCAGCCAAGATGGTTCCCTAGCTTCCTACAATGAGCAGTTCTTC	CASSQDGSLASYNEQFF	NA	TRBV4-1	TRBJ2-1	many
TGTGCCAGCAGCATAGGAGGGTCAGGGGGGTACAATGAGCAGTTCTTC	CASSIGGSGGYNEQFF	NA	TRBV7-8	TRBJ2-1	NA
TGTGCCAGCAGTGAAGCGCCGGGGACCGAGCAGTACTTC	CASSEAPGTEQYF	NA	TRBV6-1	TRBJ2-7	NA
TGCAGCGGCCGAGTAGGCGGGGGGGCCCTAAATACGCAGTATTTT	CSGRVGGGALNTQYF	TRBD2	TRBV29-1	TRBJ2-3	NA
TGTGCCAGCAGTGAATCGGGTGCCCAAGATCTAGCCAAAAACATTCAGTACTTC	CASSESGAQDLAKNIQYF	NA	TRBV2	TRBJ2-4	medium-sized
TGTGCCAGTAGCGGACAGGGAACTGGGGCCAACGTCCTGACTTTC	CASSGQGTGANVLTF	TRBD1	TRBV19	TRBJ2-6	few
TGTGCCAGCAGTTTGGAGGGACAGGGATCAAGTGAGCAGTTCTTC	CASSLEGQGSSEQFF	TRBD1	TRBV6-4	TRBJ2-1	few
TGTGCCATCAGAGAAGATAATGAGCAGTTCTTC	CAIREDNEQFF	NA	TRBV10-3	TRBJ2-1	NA
TGTGCCAGCAGCGACACCGACAGGGTTCAGCATTTT	CASSDTDRVQHF	TRBD1	TRBV6-1	TRBJ1-5	medium-sized
TGTGCCACCAGCGGGTTCGTGGGCCAAGAGACCCAGTACTTC	CATSGFVGQETQYF	NA	TRBV15	TRBJ2-5	NA
TGTGCCAGCAGCTTAGGGCTGATCAATAGCAATCAGCCCCAGCATTTT	CASSLGLINSNQPQHF	NA	TRBV7-8	TRBJ1-5	NA
TGTGCCAGCAGCTCGACGGGTCGAAACACCATATATTTT	CASSSTGRNTIYF	NA	TRBV11-2	TRBJ1-3	many
TGTGCCAGCAGCCAGGAACAGGGGAATCAGCCCCAGCATTTT	CASSQEQGNQPQHF	TRBD1	TRBV4-2	TRBJ1-5	NA
TGCGCCAGCGAACCAGGGTTTCAAGAGACCCAGTACTTC	CASEPGFQETQYF	NA	TRBV5-1	TRBJ2-5	few
TGTGCCAGCAGCGTAGGTGGGGGGCCTTCCTACAATGAGCAGTTCTTC	CASSVGGGPSYNEQFF	NA	TRBV9	TRBJ2-1	NA
TGTGCCAGCAGCCAAGGACTAGCGGGTGAACCTAGCACAGATACGCAGTATTTT	CASSQGLAGEPSTDTQYF	TRBD2	TRBV4-2	TRBJ2-3	few
TGCGCCAGCAGCCAAGTAGTCAGTTACGAGCAGTACTTC	CASSQVVSYEQYF	NA	TRBV4-1	TRBJ2-7	NA
TGTGCCAGCAGTCCGGGGGAGTTCATTGGCTACACCTTC	CASSPGEFIGYTF	NA	TRBV27	TRBJ1-2	NA
TGTGCCAGCAGCCATAGGACAGGGGCAAGTGAAGCTTTCTTT	CASSHRTGASEAFF	TRBD1	TRBV7-2	TRBJ1-1	NA
TGTGCCAGCAGTGATTCTGGGGCAGCCATGACCGGGGAGCTGTTTTTT	CASSDSGAAMTGELFF	NA	TRBV2	TRBJ2-2	NA
TGTGCCAGCAGCACCGGACCTGCCTGGGAGACCCAGTACTTC	CASSTGPAWETQYF	NA	TRBV9	TRBJ2-5	few
TGCGCCAGCAGCTTGGCCGGGCAGGGTGCGCGCGGCTACACCTTC	CASSLAGQGARGYTF	NA	TRBV5-1	TRBJ1-2	NA
TGTGCCAGCAGTTTGACCCTCCCCCACCGGACCTTC	CASSLTLPHRTF	NA	TRBV28	TRBJ1-2	few
TGTGCTTGGAGTGTAAGGGAAAATCAGCCCCAGCATTTT	CAWSVRENQPQHF	NA	TRBV30	TRBJ1-5	few
TGTGCCACCAGCAGAGGACTGGGACAGGGAGGGCTAGCGGGGGGGTATATACAAGAGACCCAGTACTTC	CATSRGLGQGGLAGGYIQETQYF	TRBD2	TRBV15	TRBJ2-5	few
TGTGCCAGCACCCAGCTGGGAGGCACAGATACGCAGTATTTT	CASTQLGGTDTQYF	NA	TRBV27	TRBJ2-3	few
TGTGCCAGCTCACCCGGACTACTCCAAGAGACCCAGTACTTC	CASSPGLLQETQYF	NA	TRBV18	TRBJ2-5	few
TGTGCCAGCAGTCCTCGACAGGTTCAAGAGACCCAGTACTTC	CASSPRQVQETQYF	NA	TRBV28	TRBJ2-5	few
TGCGCCAGCAGCTTGGTCTCTACTGAAGCTTTCTTT	CASSLVSTEAFF	NA	TRBV5-1	TRBJ1-1	NA
TGTGCCAGCAGTTACCCCCGTACTAGGGCCGATACGCAGTATTTT	CASSYPRTRADTQYF	NA	TRBV27	TRBJ2-3	few
TGTGCCAGCAGCACGTGGGAATTAGACAATGAGCAGTTCTTC	CASSTWELDNEQFF	NA	TRBV21-1	TRBJ2-1	NA
TGTGCCAGCAGCGTGGGGGGGACAACTCAAGAGACCCAGTACTTC	CASSVGGTTQETQYF	NA	TRBV9	TRBJ2-5	NA
TGCGCCAGCAGCCAAGATGGTCCCGGGACAGTCTCAGGGGACTATGGCTACACCTTC	CASSQDGPGTVSGDYGYTF	TRBD1	TRBV4-1	TRBJ1-2	NA
TGTGCCAGCAGCTTAGTTCCAGAGACCCAGTACTTC	CASSLVPETQYF	NA	TRBV11-2	TRBJ2-5	few
TGCGCCAGCAGCGTTGACAGCCATGGCTACACCTTC	CASSVDSHGYTF	NA	TRBV5-1	TRBJ1-2	few
TGCGCCAGCAGCCTACTAGCGGGGGCAAACTACAATGAGCAGTTCTTC	CASSLLAGANYNEQFF	TRBD2	TRBV5-1	TRBJ2-1	many
TGTGCCAGCAGCCTAAGGCAGACCGGGGAGCTGTTTTTT	CASSLRQTGELFF	NA	TRBV11-2	TRBJ2-2	medium-sized
TGTGCCAGCAGCTTGTGGACGGGAGGCACCGGGGAGCTGTTTTTT	CASSLWTGGTGELFF	TRBD2	TRBV5-4	TRBJ2-2	NA
TGTGCCAGCAGTTACTCAGGGGCTGAGGAAAAACTGTTTTTT	CASSYSGAEEKLFF	NA	TRBV6-5	TRBJ1-4	few
TGTGCCAGCAGCTTAGGCGTGGGGGCGACAGATACGCAGTATTTT	CASSLGVGATDTQYF	NA	TRBV7-3	TRBJ2-3	NA
TGTGCCAGCTCACTACTAACCGGGACAGGTATACCTGAGGAGACCCAGTACTTC	CASSLLTGTGIPEETQYF	TRBD1	TRBV18	TRBJ2-5	few